Listed below are T cell receptor beta chains from one sample, sequenced in a study of T-cell reconstitution after alpha-beta-depleted transplantation in children. MiXCR was run by TCRdb on the PCR reads, yielding one entry per CDR3 protein. There are 200,000 to 250,000 distinct CDR3 sequences in the sample; about 8.7% occur only once, and 35% to 45% lies in the top ten. Sequences were derived from PBMCs, mostly from graft donor cells, sampled 360 days after TCRalphabeta/CD19-depleted stem cell transplant. The receptors here all came from a male patient between 2 and 10 years old who had a stem cell transplant for acute myeloid leukemia, so the T cells may come from the graft donor. Each CDR3 is given with its conserved first and last residue. Each record gives: V gene, J gene, D gene, clone size, CDR3 DNA, CDR3 protein. D genes are given only for firm matches. Size tells how often a clone was seen (once, few, many) or the class of an expanded clone, and some rows leave it out.

v_gene: TRBV11-1; j_gene: TRBJ2-7; d_gene: NA; abundance: few; CDR3nt: TGTGCCAGCAGCCGCGGGACGACGTCCTACGAGCAGTACTTC; CDR3aa: CASSRGTTSYEQYF
v_gene: TRBV27; j_gene: TRBJ2-1; d_gene: TRBD2; abundance: NA; CDR3nt: TGTGCCAGCAGTTCACTCCCGGGACTAGCGTACAATGAGCAGTTCTTC; CDR3aa: CASSSLPGLAYNEQFF
v_gene: TRBV10-3; j_gene: TRBJ1-6; d_gene: NA; abundance: NA; CDR3nt: TGTGCCATCAGTTCGGGGGGTGGGAGCTCCTATAATTCACCCCTCCACTTT; CDR3aa: CAISSGGGSSYNSPLHF
v_gene: TRBV5-1; j_gene: TRBJ2-7; d_gene: NA; abundance: many; CDR3nt: TGCGCCAGCAGCTTGTTTGGGGTGGTGGACGAGCAGTACTTC; CDR3aa: CASSLFGVVDEQYF
v_gene: TRBV5-1; j_gene: TRBJ1-5; d_gene: NA; abundance: NA; CDR3nt: TGCGCCAGCAGCCGGGACCCTATAATTCCCAACAATCAGCCCCAGCATTTT; CDR3aa: CASSRDPIIPNNQPQHF
v_gene: TRBV5-1; j_gene: TRBJ2-7; d_gene: TRBD1; abundance: few; CDR3nt: TGCGCCAGCAGCCCGTCGGGACAGGGGATCTACGAGCAGTACTTC; CDR3aa: CASSPSGQGIYEQYF
v_gene: TRBV20-1; j_gene: TRBJ2-1; d_gene: NA; abundance: many; CDR3nt: TGCAGTGCTAGAGGAGGGGCGGCTTACAATGAGCAGTTCTTC; CDR3aa: CSARGGAAYNEQFF
v_gene: TRBV7-3; j_gene: TRBJ2-1; d_gene: TRBD2; abundance: NA; CDR3nt: TGTGCCAGCAGCTTACGCGGGAGGGCCCTCTACAATGAGCAGTTCTTC; CDR3aa: CASSLRGRALYNEQFF
v_gene: TRBV4-1; j_gene: TRBJ2-1; d_gene: NA; abundance: many; CDR3nt: TGCGCCAGCTGCGAGGGACCTTATCGTACCTACAATGAGCAGTTCTTC; CDR3aa: CASCEGPYRTYNEQFF
v_gene: TRBV12-3/TRBV12-4; j_gene: TRBJ2-1; d_gene: TRBD2; abundance: many; CDR3nt: TGTGCCAGCAGTTTGGGGCGGGAGGCCCGCAATGAGCAGTTCTTC; CDR3aa: CASSLGREARNEQFF
v_gene: TRBV25-1; j_gene: TRBJ2-3; d_gene: NA; abundance: many; CDR3nt: TGTGCCAGCAGTGAATCCAGCAGTGCGTGGAATACGCAGTATTTT; CDR3aa: CASSESSSAWNTQYF
v_gene: TRBV9; j_gene: TRBJ1-1; d_gene: NA; abundance: many; CDR3nt: TGTGCCAGCAGCGCCCCACGGGGGCTCCAGGTTTTCTTT; CDR3aa: CASSAPRGLQVFF
v_gene: TRBV11-2; j_gene: TRBJ2-7; d_gene: TRBD2; abundance: NA; CDR3nt: TGTGCCAGCAGCTTAATGATTAGCGGGAGGGCCGTCCCCTACGAGCAGTACTTC; CDR3aa: CASSLMISGRAVPYEQYF
v_gene: TRBV7-9; j_gene: TRBJ2-7; d_gene: NA; abundance: few; CDR3nt: TGTGCCAGCAGCCCCCCGCAGCGCATCTACGAGCAGTACTTC; CDR3aa: CASSPPQRIYEQYF
v_gene: TRBV6-5; j_gene: TRBJ2-2; d_gene: NA; abundance: many; CDR3nt: TGTGCCAGCAGTTACTCGGTGGCTACCACGGGCGGGGAGCTGTTTTTT; CDR3aa: CASSYSVATTGGELFF
v_gene: TRBV12-5; j_gene: TRBJ1-5; d_gene: NA; abundance: few; CDR3nt: TGTGCTAGTGGTTTGGCCCCCCCCCGACCGGCCGATGATCAGCCCCAGCATTTT; CDR3aa: CASGLAPPRPADDQPQHF
v_gene: TRBV6-4; j_gene: TRBJ2-2; d_gene: TRBD1; abundance: NA; CDR3nt: TGTGCCAGCAGAGATGACAGGGTTACCGGGGAGCTGTTTTTT; CDR3aa: CASRDDRVTGELFF
v_gene: TRBV5-6; j_gene: TRBJ2-7; d_gene: TRBD1; abundance: many; CDR3nt: TGTGCCAGCAGTACTCCGGGACAGGGTTCCTACGAGCAGTACTTC; CDR3aa: CASSTPGQGSYEQYF
v_gene: TRBV5-1; j_gene: TRBJ1-2; d_gene: NA; abundance: NA; CDR3nt: TGCGCCAGCAGCCCCAAAGGGAGCCCCGCTAACTATGGCTACACCTTC; CDR3aa: CASSPKGSPANYGYTF
v_gene: TRBV6-2/TRBV6-3; j_gene: TRBJ1-5; d_gene: TRBD1; abundance: many; CDR3nt: TGTGCCAGCAGTTCCCCAAGGGAATACAGGGGAACGGGGCCGCCGGGGCAGCCCCAGCATTTT; CDR3aa: CASSSPREYRGTGPPGQPQHF
v_gene: TRBV5-5; j_gene: TRBJ2-3; d_gene: NA; abundance: many; CDR3nt: TGTGCCAGCAGCCCTGCCAGGGTGATAACAGATACGCAGTATTTT; CDR3aa: CASSPARVITDTQYF
v_gene: TRBV15; j_gene: TRBJ1-2; d_gene: NA; abundance: few; CDR3nt: TGTGCCACCAGCATGGAGGGGAGAAAGATTAACTATGGCTACACCTTC; CDR3aa: CATSMEGRKINYGYTF
v_gene: TRBV7-9; j_gene: TRBJ2-7; d_gene: TRBD2; abundance: few; CDR3nt: TGTGCCAGCAGCTTACTCGGACCGGCTAGCGGGACCTACGAGCAGTACTTC; CDR3aa: CASSLLGPASGTYEQYF
v_gene: TRBV7-2; j_gene: TRBJ2-7; d_gene: TRBD2; abundance: few; CDR3nt: TGTGCCAGCAGCGGAACTAGCGGGAGACACTTC; CDR3aa: CASSGTSGRHF
v_gene: TRBV20-1; j_gene: TRBJ2-1; d_gene: NA; abundance: few; CDR3nt: TGCAGTGCTAGCGGGCATGAGCAGTTCTTC; CDR3aa: CSASGHEQFF
v_gene: TRBV10-2; j_gene: TRBJ2-4; d_gene: NA; abundance: few; CDR3nt: TGCGCCAGCCTTGGGGGACCAAACATTCAGTACTTC; CDR3aa: CASLGGPNIQYF
v_gene: TRBV12-3/TRBV12-4; j_gene: TRBJ1-1; d_gene: NA; abundance: few; CDR3nt: TGTGCCAGCAGTTTCTCCCTCCGTGAAGCTTTCTTT; CDR3aa: CASSFSLREAFF
v_gene: TRBV20-1; j_gene: TRBJ2-1; d_gene: TRBD2; abundance: NA; CDR3nt: TGCAGTTCGAGACTAGCGGGAGGGAACGATGAGCAGTTCTTC; CDR3aa: CSSRLAGGNDEQFF
v_gene: TRBV29-1; j_gene: TRBJ2-7; d_gene: TRBD2; abundance: NA; CDR3nt: TGCAGCGTTGAAGGTCGGGGGGACGAGCAGTACTTC; CDR3aa: CSVEGRGDEQYF
v_gene: TRBV20-1; j_gene: TRBJ2-7; d_gene: NA; abundance: many; CDR3nt: TGCAGTGCAACAGGAGAGGTTAGCTCCTACGAGCAGTACTTC; CDR3aa: CSATGEVSSYEQYF
v_gene: TRBV20-1; j_gene: TRBJ2-1; d_gene: TRBD2; abundance: NA; CDR3nt: TGCAGTGCTAAGCAGCGGGGGGGCTGGGATGAGCAGTTCTTC; CDR3aa: CSAKQRGGWDEQFF
v_gene: TRBV20-1; j_gene: TRBJ2-5; d_gene: NA; abundance: NA; CDR3nt: TGCAGTGCCGCTTGGCTTGGGCAAGAGACCCAGTACTTC; CDR3aa: CSAAWLGQETQYF
v_gene: TRBV5-1; j_gene: TRBJ1-2; d_gene: TRBD1; abundance: few; CDR3nt: TGCGCCAGCAGCTTTGGACAGGGGATGGTCGACTATGGCTACACCTTC; CDR3aa: CASSFGQGMVDYGYTF
v_gene: TRBV12-3/TRBV12-4; j_gene: TRBJ2-5; d_gene: NA; abundance: few; CDR3nt: TGTGCCAGCAGTTCTCGGACCATAGAAGAGACCCAGTACTTC; CDR3aa: CASSSRTIEETQYF
v_gene: TRBV20-1; j_gene: TRBJ2-1; d_gene: NA; abundance: NA; CDR3nt: TGCAGTGCTAGAGTCGAGGGATCCACCGAATTAGGGTACAATGAGCAGTTCTTC; CDR3aa: CSARVEGSTELGYNEQFF
v_gene: TRBV5-6; j_gene: TRBJ2-5; d_gene: NA; abundance: NA; CDR3nt: TGTGCCAGCAGCTATAAGACCCGCGGGGTCGGGTTGGAGACCCAGTACTTC; CDR3aa: CASSYKTRGVGLETQYF
v_gene: TRBV9; j_gene: TRBJ2-2; d_gene: NA; abundance: NA; CDR3nt: TGTGCCAGCAGCGTAAGACCGGACGCCAACACCGGGGAGCTGTTTTTT; CDR3aa: CASSVRPDANTGELFF
v_gene: TRBV12-3/TRBV12-4; j_gene: TRBJ2-6; d_gene: NA; abundance: NA; CDR3nt: TGTGCCAGCAGTTTACGTCGCCCTGGGGCCAACGTCCTGACTTTC; CDR3aa: CASSLRRPGANVLTF
v_gene: TRBV21-1; j_gene: TRBJ1-1; d_gene: NA; abundance: many; CDR3nt: TGTGCCAGCAGCAAAGCGCGGGCACGTAACACTGAAGCTTTCTTT; CDR3aa: CASSKARARNTEAFF
v_gene: TRBV5-1; j_gene: TRBJ1-1; d_gene: NA; abundance: few; CDR3nt: TGCGCCAGCAGCCATGCCAGGGACACTGAAGCTTTCTTT; CDR3aa: CASSHARDTEAFF
v_gene: TRBV5-1; j_gene: TRBJ1-5; d_gene: NA; abundance: few; CDR3nt: TGCGCCAGCAGCTTGGAGGGAGGAGACGGACAGCCCCAGCATTTT; CDR3aa: CASSLEGGDGQPQHF
v_gene: TRBV29-1; j_gene: TRBJ2-7; d_gene: NA; abundance: many; CDR3nt: TGCAGCGTTGGGGGACGTCTCTCCTACGAGCAGTACTTC; CDR3aa: CSVGGRLSYEQYF
v_gene: TRBV7-2; j_gene: TRBJ2-7; d_gene: TRBD2; abundance: many; CDR3nt: TGTGCCAGCAGCCTTAGCGGGTACGAGCAGTACTTC; CDR3aa: CASSLSGYEQYF
v_gene: TRBV12-3/TRBV12-4; j_gene: TRBJ2-2; d_gene: TRBD2; abundance: many; CDR3nt: TGTGCCAGCAGTATGACTAGCGGGAGCCCCGGGGAGCTGTTTTTT; CDR3aa: CASSMTSGSPGELFF
v_gene: TRBV12-3/TRBV12-4; j_gene: TRBJ1-1; d_gene: NA; abundance: many; CDR3nt: TGTGCCAGCAGCTTTCGAGGGGTGATGAACACTGAAGCTTTCTTT; CDR3aa: CASSFRGVMNTEAFF
v_gene: TRBV10-3; j_gene: TRBJ2-1; d_gene: NA; abundance: many; CDR3nt: TGTGCCATCAGGGACGGGACTTCGCGGAATGAGCAGTTCTTC; CDR3aa: CAIRDGTSRNEQFF
v_gene: TRBV21-1; j_gene: TRBJ2-7; d_gene: NA; abundance: few; CDR3nt: TGTGCCAGCAGCAAGCCCAAGGACAGGGCAACCTACGAGCAGTACTTC; CDR3aa: CASSKPKDRATYEQYF
v_gene: TRBV6-1; j_gene: TRBJ2-3; d_gene: TRBD1; abundance: many; CDR3nt: TGTGCCAGCGCAACAGGGGGCATATCGGATACGCAGTATTTT; CDR3aa: CASATGGISDTQYF
v_gene: TRBV5-1; j_gene: TRBJ1-6; d_gene: NA; abundance: few; CDR3nt: TGCGCCAGCAGCTGGGGCCGATCGGATTCACCCCTCCACTTT; CDR3aa: CASSWGRSDSPLHF
v_gene: TRBV9; j_gene: TRBJ2-1; d_gene: TRBD1; abundance: few; CDR3nt: TGTGCCAGCAGCGTTCGCACGACAGGGGCGAGCAATGAGCAGTTCTTC; CDR3aa: CASSVRTTGASNEQFF
v_gene: TRBV28; j_gene: TRBJ2-2; d_gene: NA; abundance: many; CDR3nt: TGTGCCAGCATTCAGACAGCCGGGGAGCTGTTTTTT; CDR3aa: CASIQTAGELFF
v_gene: TRBV10-3; j_gene: TRBJ1-4; d_gene: NA; abundance: few; CDR3nt: TGTGCCATCATCCCTATCTACGAAAAACTGTTTTTT; CDR3aa: CAIIPIYEKLFF
v_gene: TRBV10-3; j_gene: TRBJ2-5; d_gene: NA; abundance: few; CDR3nt: TGTGCCATCAAAGGCGATTGGGAGACCCAGTACTTC; CDR3aa: CAIKGDWETQYF
v_gene: TRBV5-1; j_gene: TRBJ1-1; d_gene: NA; abundance: NA; CDR3nt: TGCGCCAGCAGCTTGGCATCCCACTCCAGGGGGAACACTGAAGCTTTCTTT; CDR3aa: CASSLASHSRGNTEAFF
v_gene: TRBV12-3/TRBV12-4; j_gene: TRBJ2-5; d_gene: NA; abundance: NA; CDR3nt: TGTGCCAGCAGCTTCGCTAGAGGGGCCCAGTACTTC; CDR3aa: CASSFARGAQYF
v_gene: TRBV7-2; j_gene: TRBJ2-1; d_gene: TRBD1; abundance: NA; CDR3nt: TGTGCCAGCAGCTCGACAGGGGGATACTACAATGAGCAGTTCTTC; CDR3aa: CASSSTGGYYNEQFF
v_gene: TRBV20-1; j_gene: TRBJ1-4; d_gene: NA; abundance: NA; CDR3nt: TGCAGTGCTTCCCGCTGGAGGACAACTAATGAAAAACTGTTTTTT; CDR3aa: CSASRWRTTNEKLFF
v_gene: TRBV18; j_gene: TRBJ2-7; d_gene: TRBD2; abundance: NA; CDR3nt: TGTGCCAGCTCACCTGCTAGCGGGGTAAGCTCCTACGAGCAGTACTTC; CDR3aa: CASSPASGVSSYEQYF
v_gene: TRBV18; j_gene: TRBJ2-1; d_gene: NA; abundance: NA; CDR3nt: TGTGCCAGCTCTCGGGACCCTGGGACCTACAATGAGCAGTTCTTC; CDR3aa: CASSRDPGTYNEQFF